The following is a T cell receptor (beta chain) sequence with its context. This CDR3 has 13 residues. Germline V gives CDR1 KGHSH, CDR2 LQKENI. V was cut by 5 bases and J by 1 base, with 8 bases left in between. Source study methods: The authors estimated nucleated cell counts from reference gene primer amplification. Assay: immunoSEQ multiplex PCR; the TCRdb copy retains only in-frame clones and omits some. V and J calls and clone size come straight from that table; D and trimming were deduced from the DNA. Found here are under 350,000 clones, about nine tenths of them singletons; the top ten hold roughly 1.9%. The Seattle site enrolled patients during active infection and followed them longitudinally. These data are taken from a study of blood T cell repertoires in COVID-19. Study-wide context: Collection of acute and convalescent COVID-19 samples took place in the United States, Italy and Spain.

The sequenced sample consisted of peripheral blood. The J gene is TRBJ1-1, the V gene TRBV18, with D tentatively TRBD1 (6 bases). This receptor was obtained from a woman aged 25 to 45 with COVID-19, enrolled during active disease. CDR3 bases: TGTGCCAGCTCAGAGACAGGGAACACTGAAGCTTTCTTT. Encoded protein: CASSETGNTEAFF.